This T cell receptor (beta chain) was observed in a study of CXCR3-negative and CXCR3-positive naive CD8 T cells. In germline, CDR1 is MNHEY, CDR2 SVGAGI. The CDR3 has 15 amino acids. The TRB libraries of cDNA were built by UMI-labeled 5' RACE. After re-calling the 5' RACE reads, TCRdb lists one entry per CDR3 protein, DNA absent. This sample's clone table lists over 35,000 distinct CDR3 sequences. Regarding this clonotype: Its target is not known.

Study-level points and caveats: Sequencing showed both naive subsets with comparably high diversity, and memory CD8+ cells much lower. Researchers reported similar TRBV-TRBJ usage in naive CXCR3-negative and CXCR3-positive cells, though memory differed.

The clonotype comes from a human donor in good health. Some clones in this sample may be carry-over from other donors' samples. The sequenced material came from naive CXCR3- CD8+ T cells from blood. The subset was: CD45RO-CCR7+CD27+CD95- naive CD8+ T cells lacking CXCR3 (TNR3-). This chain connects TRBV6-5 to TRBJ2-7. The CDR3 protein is CASSSYRELPYEQYF.